A selection of T cell receptor beta chains follows, all from one sample in a study of OX40 agonist ivuxolimab in advanced cancers. The protocol was immunoSEQ multiplex PCR, while the TCRdb copy is restricted to in-frame clones and leaves out a portion. The sample contains approximately 99,000 clones, 94% of which appear only once. The source was CD4+ or CD8+ T cells sorted from blood, collected in a trial of the OX40 agonist ivuxolimab. The origin of the receptors is an adult with an advanced solid tumor such as melanoma, head and neck, liver or kidney cancer. The CDR3 runs from the conserved cysteine through the conserved F or W. The D gene is left open where the match is weak. The size field is filled for only some rows; it gives once, few, many or a size class.

.	TRBJ1-1	TRBV4-3	.	CASSQPGGTEAFF	TGCGCCAGCAGCCAACCGGGGGGAACTGAAGCTTTCTTT
once	TRBJ1-1	TRBV5-4	.	CASSQDTEAFF	TGTGCCAGCAGCCAAGACACTGAAGCTTTCTTT
.	TRBJ2-3	TRBV9	.	CASSATSAPDTDTQYF	TGTGCCAGCAGCGCCACCTCGGCCCCCGACACAGATACGCAGTATTTT
.	TRBJ1-4	TRBV7-2	.	CASSLLPGASDVNEKLFF	TGTGCCAGCAGCTTATTGCCGGGGGCGTCGGATGTTAATGAAAAACTGTTTTTT
.	TRBJ2-5	TRBV28	TRBD1	CASSPRGTGVETQYF	TGTGCCAGCAGTCCGAGGGGGACAGGGGTAGAGACCCAGTACTTC
.	TRBJ2-3	TRBV10-3	TRBD1	CAIRRQGATDTQYF	TGTGCCATCAGGAGACAGGGGGCAACAGATACGCAGTATTTT
once	TRBJ2-3	TRBV9	TRBD2	CASSVTSGSSTDTQYF	TGTGCCAGCAGCGTTACTAGCGGATCTAGCACAGATACGCAGTATTTT
.	TRBJ1-1	TRBV2	.	CASSGQPVGTEAFF	TGTGCCAGCAGTGGACAGCCGGTGGGGACTGAAGCTTTCTTT
.	TRBJ1-2	TRBV19	TRBD1	CASTKGQGLYGYTF	TGTGCCAGTACCAAGGGACAGGGGCTTTATGGCTACACCTTC
.	TRBJ2-2	TRBV5-6	TRBD2	CASSPGPGLASGELFF	TGTGCCAGCAGCCCCGGACCGGGACTAGCGTCCGGGGAGCTGTTTTTT
.	TRBJ1-5	TRBV30	.	CAWSVRGNQPQHF	TGTGCCTGGAGTGTACGGGGCAATCAGCCCCAGCATTTT
.	TRBJ2-1	TRBV7-2	TRBD2	CASSSQPLAGGPNEQFF	TGTGCCAGCAGCTCCCAACCTCTAGCGGGAGGGCCAAATGAGCAGTTCTTC
.	TRBJ2-1	TRBV18	.	CASSPVRTSSYNEQFF	TGTGCCAGCTCACCCGTCCGCACGAGCTCCTACAATGAGCAGTTCTTC
.	TRBJ2-2	TRBV19	TRBD2	CASSISGRLNTGELFF	TGTGCCAGTAGTATTAGCGGGAGGCTAAACACCGGGGAGCTGTTTTTT
.	TRBJ1-1	TRBV5-1	TRBD1	CASSLTTGETEAFF	TGCGCCAGCAGCTTAACGACAGGGGAAACTGAAGCTTTCTTT
.	TRBJ1-1	TRBV6-1	.	CASSESLGTEAFF	TGTGCCAGCAGTGAATCCTTGGGCACTGAAGCTTTCTTT
.	TRBJ2-3	TRBV7-2	.	CASSLVGGKRTDTQYF	TGTGCCAGCAGCTTAGTAGGCGGGAAGCGGACAGATACGCAGTATTTT
.	TRBJ1-4	TRBV7-8	.	CASSHVGGHNEKLFF	TGTGCCAGCAGCCACGTCGGGGGACACAATGAAAAACTGTTTTTT
.	TRBJ2-7	TRBV28	.	CASRGQGSSYEQYF	TGTGCCAGCAGGGGTCAGGGGAGCTCCTACGAGCAGTACTTC
.	TRBJ1-1	TRBV6-6	.	CASSYSGNEAFF	TGTGCCAGCAGTTATAGTGGGAATGAAGCTTTCTTT
.	TRBJ2-7	TRBV2	TRBD1	CASSGNRGGEQYF	TGTGCCAGCAGTGGAAACAGGGGTGGGGAGCAGTACTTC
.	TRBJ2-7	TRBV5-4	.	CASTTGSRAYEQYF	TGTGCCAGCACTACCGGGAGTCGGGCCTACGAGCAGTACTTC
.	TRBJ1-1	TRBV4-1	.	CASSQEEGRAGEAFF	TGCGCCAGCAGCCAAGAAGAGGGAAGGGCTGGTGAAGCTTTCTTT
.	TRBJ2-5	TRBV5-4	TRBD1	CASSHDRGETQYF	TGTGCCAGCAGCCATGACAGGGGTGAGACCCAGTACTTC
.	TRBJ1-1	TRBV6-5	.	CASSYRGGGTEAFF	TGTGCCAGCAGTTATAGAGGAGGGGGCACTGAAGCTTTCTTT
.	TRBJ2-7	TRBV19	TRBD1	CASSIGDRPYEQYF	TGTGCCAGTAGTATAGGGGACAGACCCTACGAGCAGTACTTC
few	TRBJ1-2	TRBV19	.	CASSPPGPSSYGYTF	TGTGCCAGTAGCCCTCCCGGGCCCTCCTCCTATGGCTACACCTTC
.	TRBJ2-7	TRBV5-6	.	CASSLGRAYEQYF	TGTGCCAGCAGCTTGGGCCGGGCCTACGAGCAGTACTTC
.	TRBJ1-1	TRBV5-4	.	CASSWAGRGHTEAFF	TGTGCCAGCAGCTGGGCAGGGAGAGGGCACACTGAAGCTTTCTTT
.	TRBJ2-7	TRBV18	TRBD1	CASSPDRAYEQYF	TGTGCCAGCTCACCGGACAGGGCCTACGAGCAGTACTTC
.	TRBJ2-2	TRBV7-8	TRBD2	CASSAGLAIGAGRELFF	TGTGCCAGCAGCGCGGGACTAGCGATTGGGGCCGGCCGGGAGCTGTTTTTT
.	TRBJ2-4	TRBV7-3	.	CASSLRHQANIQYF	TGTGCCAGCAGCTTGAGACACCAGGCAAACATTCAGTACTTC
.	TRBJ1-2	TRBV5-4	.	CASSLVGARGGGYTF	TGTGCCAGCAGCTTGGTAGGGGCCAGGGGTGGCGGCTACACCTTC
few	TRBJ1-6	TRBV2	TRBD1	CASRRQGPSPLHF	TGTGCCAGCAGGAGACAGGGGCCATCACCCCTCCACTTT
once	TRBJ1-1	TRBV7-9	.	CASSFTWTAAGVQAFF	TGTGCCAGCAGCTTCACTTGGACGGCGGCGGGGGTGCAAGCTTTCTTT
once	TRBJ2-7	TRBV28	.	CASSFQGIGSYEQYF	TGTGCCAGCAGCTTCCAGGGAATCGGCTCCTACGAGCAGTACTTC
.	TRBJ1-5	TRBV7-2	TRBD1	CGSRRGQADQPQHF	TGTGGCAGCAGACGCGGACAGGCGGATCAGCCCCAGCATTTT
.	TRBJ2-4	TRBV19	TRBD2	CASSIAPWEGLRDIQYF	TGTGCCAGTAGTATAGCCCCGTGGGAGGGGTTGAGAGACATTCAGTACTTC
.	TRBJ1-4	TRBV4-3	.	CASSQVIGGGKLFF	TGCGCCAGCAGCCAAGTCATAGGTGGCGGTAAACTGTTTTTT
.	TRBJ2-5	TRBV9	.	CASSASIGQSQETQYF	TGTGCCAGCAGCGCCTCAATAGGACAGTCCCAAGAGACCCAGTACTTC
.	TRBJ2-2	TRBV5-5	.	CASSLETSYTGELFF	TGTGCCAGCAGTCTTGAAACTTCATACACCGGGGAGCTGTTTTTT
.	TRBJ1-6	TRBV27	.	CASTSSGYNSPLHF	TGTGCCAGCACTTCGTCCGGGTACAATTCACCCCTCCACTTT
.	TRBJ2-7	TRBV9	TRBD1	CASSVTGGKYEQYF	TGTGCCAGCAGCGTAACAGGGGGAAAATACGAGCAGTACTTC
.	TRBJ2-5	TRBV5-1	.	CASSETGRQETQYF	TGCGCCAGCAGCGAAACAGGGCGCCAAGAGACCCAGTACTTC
.	TRBJ1-4	TRBV19	.	CASSIWDEKLFF	TGTGCCAGTAGTATTTGGGATGAAAAACTGTTTTTT
.	TRBJ1-1	TRBV7-3	TRBD1	CASSPQGGPEAFF	TGTGCCAGCAGCCCCCAAGGGGGCCCTGAAGCTTTCTTT
.	TRBJ2-5	TRBV4-1	TRBD2	CASSQGRGGRAEQETQYF	TGCGCCAGCAGCCAAGGGAGAGGCGGGAGGGCCGAGCAAGAGACCCAGTACTTC
once	TRBJ1-2	TRBV5-1	.	CASSPQVTGGYTF	TGCGCCAGCAGCCCACAGGTAACAGGCGGCTACACCTTC
.	TRBJ2-6	TRBV10-3	TRBD1	CAIDSTGVGANVLTF	TGTGCCATCGACTCGACAGGGGTTGGGGCCAACGTCCTGACTTTC
.	TRBJ2-2	TRBV5-1	.	CASSLAGSWTGELFF	TGCGCCAGCAGCTTGGCCGGTAGCTGGACCGGGGAGCTGTTTTTT